The 19 T cell receptor beta chains listed next were all sequenced from one sample in a study of shared clonotypes between healthy human individuals. Method: immunoSEQ multiplex PCR; TCRdb's copy keeps in-frame clones and lacks some. The sample consists of millions of clones, over 85% of them appearing once. The specimen was naive CD4+ T cells sorted from blood. As for subset: CD45RA+ positively selected. The receptors shown here come from a man aged 18 to 35 in good health.

The chain couples TRBV5-1 to TRBJ1-5; D possibly corresponds to TRBD1 (5 bases). Germline V gene data show CDR1 as SGHRS and CDR2 as YFSETQ. V gave up 4 bases and J gave up 2 bases, with 10 bases separating them. The CDR3 totals 14 residues. CDR3 amino acids: CASSPGMGNQPQHF. The DNA of the CDR3 is TGCGCCAGCAGCCCAGGGATGGGCAATCAGCCCCAGCATTTT. The entire variable domain, with the rest obtained from reference TRBV5-1 and TRBJ1-5, is as follows: KAGVTQTPRYLIKTRGQQVTLSCSPISGHRSVSWYQQTPGQGLQFLFEYFSETQRNKGNFPGRFSGRQFSNSRSEMNVSTLELGDSALYLCASSPGMGNQPQHFGDGTRLSIL.

As to this clone: The sample has other DNA sequences that encode this CDR3 too. This rearrangement joins TRBV29-1 to TRBJ1-1, with D uncertain. V shed 6 bases and J shed 0 bases, with 8 bases lying between them. The CDR3 spans 12 residues. Germline V gene lookup returns CDR1 SQVTM and CDR2 ANQGSEA. CDR3 nucleotides: TGCAGCGTGGTTACAGTGAACACTGAAGCTTTCTTT. Protein product: CSVVTVNTEAFF.

This CDR3 reads CASRRQGYYYEQYF. CDR3 coding DNA: TGCGCCAGCAGACGACAGGGCTACTATTACGAGCAGTACTTC. This sequence joins TRBV23-1 and TRBJ2-7; 7 bases fit TRBD1. TRBV23-1 is identified as an open reading frame with a role that is uncertain. The CDR3 is 14 amino acids. The trim removed 6 bases at V and 4 bases at J, leaving 9 bases unmatched.

The chain uses TRBV18 and TRBJ1-6; 7 bases are shared with TRBD1. CDR3 length: 15 residues. Trimming at V came to 0 bases and at J to 10 bases, leaving 6 bases not matched to a gene. Per the germline V gene, CDR1 is KGHSH and CDR2 is LQKENI. CDR3 protein: CASSPPQGVGSPLHF. CDR3 nucleotides: TGTGCCAGCTCACCACCGCAGGGGGTAGGGTCACCCCTCCACTTT.

The chain employs TRBV28 and TRBJ2-3, with D possibly being TRBD1 (6 bases). The ends were cut back, 6 bases at V and 1 base at J, with 20 bases in the middle. Germline V gene data show CDR1 as MDHEN and CDR2 as SYDVKM. The CDR3 has 17 residues. The CDR3 DNA is TGTGCCAGCAGCCCGACCGCCGGGACACCAGGCACAGATACGCAGTATTTT. Residues: CASSPTAGTPGTDTQYF.

The rearrangement joins TRBV5-1 to TRBJ2-3; 14 nucleotides match TRBD2. Germline V CDR1 and CDR2: SGHRS, YFSETQ. This CDR3 spans 17 amino acids. V gave up 4 bases and J gave up 6 bases; unmatched junction bases: 10. The CDR3 here is CASSPGTSGSGSDTQYF. Here the CDR3 DNA reads TGCGCCAGCAGCCCCGGGACTAGCGGGAGCGGCTCGGATACGCAGTATTTT. Looking up the rest from reference TRBV5-1 and TRBJ2-3 gives the full variable domain: KAGVTQTPRYLIKTRGQQVTLSCSPISGHRSVSWYQQTPGQGLQFLFEYFSETQRNKGNFPGRFSGRQFSNSRSEMNVSTLELGDSALYLCASSPGTSGSGSDTQYFGPGTRLTVL.

CDR3 nucleotide sequence: TGTGCCAGCAGCGGACGACTAGCGGGATACACCGGGGAGCTGTTTTTT. Amino acids: CASSGRLAGYTGELFF. The chain joins TRBV5-6 to TRBJ2-2; 11 bases match TRBD2. Germline CDR1 and CDR2: SGHDT and YYEEEE. V gave up 4 bases and J gave up 3 bases; unmatched junction bases: 5. The CDR3 has 16 amino acids.

This clone has more than one count but fewer than ten. The chain has TRBV18 and TRBJ1-6; D gene ambiguous. V was shortened by 2 bases and J by 10 bases, with 9 bases between the two germline ends. This CDR3 comprises 13 residues. Germline V CDR1 and CDR2: KGHSH, LQKENI. The CDR3 region has the DNA TGTGCCAGCTCACCAGGCATGAGCTCACCCCTCCACTTT. It specifies CASSPGMSSPLHF.

In regard to this clone: The sample holds other DNA sequences that translate to the same CDR3. V is TRBV5-4 and J is TRBJ2-5; D is ambiguous. The germline V gene has CDR1 SGHNT and CDR2 YYREEE (reference sequence). CDR3 length: 12 residues. V was cut by 4 bases and J by 5 bases, with 9 bases left in between. CDR3 nucleotides: TGTGCCAGCAGCCGTCCACAGGAGACCCAGTACTTC. Its translation: CASSRPQETQYF. Together with reference TRBV5-4 and TRBJ2-5, the CDR3 gives the full variable domain: ETGVTQSPTHLIKTRGQQVTLRCSSQSGHNTVSWYQQALGQGPQFIFQYYREEENGRGNFPPRFSGLQFPNYSSELNVNALELDDSALYLCASSRPQETQYFGPGTRLLVL.

This clone has just one count. V gene TRBV28 combines with J gene TRBJ2-7, with 11 bases fitting TRBD1. CDR1 and CDR2 from the germline V gene are MDHEN and SYDVKM. There are 17 residues in the CDR3. V shed 6 bases, J shed 8 bases, and the junction held 18 bases outside the gene matches. CDR3: CASRAVWSGQGAVKQYF. CDR3 in DNA: TGTGCCAGCAGGGCAGTTTGGTCCGGACAGGGGGCGGTAAAGCAGTACTTC.

The chain employs TRBV10-3 and TRBJ2-2, with TRBD1 identical over 9 bases. From germline, CDR1 is ENHRY and CDR2 SYGVKD. This CDR3 has 15 amino acids. The V segment lost 6 bases and the J segment 1 base; nucleotides outside the gene matches: 3. The CDR3 loop is CAISSGQGNTGELFF. Here the CDR3 DNA reads TGTGCCATCAGCTCGGGACAGGGGAACACCGGGGAGCTGTTTTTT.

This chain links TRBV27 with TRBJ2-5; the match to TRBD2 covers 8 bases. CDR1 is MNHEY, CDR2 SMNVEV, per germline (reference sequence). With 5 bases clipped from V and 5 bases from J, the junction kept 7 bases outside the gene matches. This CDR3 spans 14 amino acids. The CDR3 region is CASSPRTSRETQYF. Here the CDR3 DNA reads TGTGCCAGCAGTCCAAGGACTAGCAGGGAGACCCAGTACTTC.

A word on this clone: The sample carries other DNA sequences with the same CDR3. The rearrangement links TRBV5-1 to TRBJ2-1, with D maybe TRBD1 (6 bases). Trimming shortened V by 4 bases and J by 4 bases, and 12 bases separated the two germline ends. Germline V CDR1 and CDR2: SGHRS, YFSETQ. The CDR3 runs to 14 residues. Here the CDR3 reads CASSPDSSYNEQFF. CDR3 in DNA: TGCGCCAGCAGCCCGGACAGTTCTTACAATGAGCAGTTCTTC.

CDR3 loop: CASSQLGVSHEQYF. The CDR3 DNA reads TGCGCCAGCAGCCAACTCGGGGTTTCCCACGAGCAGTACTTC. The V gene is TRBV4-1, the J gene TRBJ2-7; a possible D gene is TRBD2 (5 bases). Germline V gene lookup returns CDR1 MGHRA and CDR2 YSYEKL. The V and J ends lost 2 bases and 5 bases respectively, with 13 bases between them. This CDR3 spans 14 amino acids.

The gene calls are TRBV6-4 and TRBJ1-5; D gene uncertain. The CDR3 runs 14 residues. Per germline, CDR1 MRHNA and CDR2 SNTAGT. V lost 8 bases, J lost 7 bases, and 18 bases lay in between. The CDR3 sequence is CASPPQRARQPQHF. Written as DNA, the CDR3 is TGTGCCAGCCCGCCACAGCGGGCCAGGCAGCCCCAGCATTTT.

This clone was observed once. This rearrangement joins TRBV14 to TRBJ1-4; D possibly corresponds to TRBD1 (5 bases). Germline V gene lookup returns CDR1 SGHDN and CDR2 FVKESK. The CDR3 is made up of 13 amino acids. V was shortened by 4 bases and J by 8 bases, with 11 bases between the two germline ends. DNA for the CDR3: TGTGCCAGCAGCCGGGGGTATCGGGAAAAACTGTTTTTT. Translation: CASSRGYREKLFF.

This clone has just one count. V is TRBV5-4 and J is TRBJ1-4; D remains unclear. The V gene's germline CDR1 is SGHNT and CDR2 YYREEE (reference sequence). V was trimmed by 3 bases and J by 8 bases, leaving 8 bases between them. The CDR3 contains 12 residues. The CDR3, as DNA: TGTGCCAGCAGCTATGGGGAGGAAAAACTGTTTTTT. Translating gives CASSYGEEKLFF.

The V and J genes are TRBV5-1 and TRBJ2-3; D is unclear. This CDR3 is built from 12 residues. Trimming shortened V by 7 bases and J by 4 bases, and 10 bases separated the two germline ends. CDR1 SGHRS and CDR2 YFSETQ come from the germline V gene. The CDR3, as DNA: TGCGCCAGCGCCCGTGACGCAGATACGCAGTATTTT. Translating it yields CASARDADTQYF.

This clone was seen a few times. The V and J genes are TRBV2 and TRBJ1-6; weak D call: TRBD1 (5 bases). This CDR3 comprises 14 residues. V lost 8 bases and J 6 bases, leaving 14 bases between the germline ends. The germline CDR1 and CDR2 sequences are SNHLY and FYNNEI. This CDR3 is CASGTDRANSPLHF. The CDR3, as DNA: TGTGCCAGCGGCACCGACAGAGCTAATTCACCCCTCCACTTT.